Listed below are T cell receptor beta chains from one sample, sequenced in a study of cytomegalovirus exposure and HLA in healthy donors. Clones were read by immunoSEQ multiplex PCR, and TCRdb kept only the in-frame ones, dropping some. The table includes hundreds of thousands of clones, approximately 84% detected once. The material sequenced was PBMCs. All receptors come from a girl aged 2 to 9 in good health and CMV-seronegative. The CDR3 runs from the conserved cysteine through the conserved F or W. The order of the fields is V gene, clone size, J gene, D gene, CDR3 DNA, CDR3 protein. A D gene is named only where the DNA matches it firmly. Clone size, where shown, is once, few, many, or a class for clones that have expanded.

V gene: TRBV30
clone size: -
J gene: TRBJ2-3
D gene: -
CDR3 DNA: TGTGCCTGGAGCCAAGGAGCGGCTAGCACAGATACGCAGTATTTT
CDR3 protein: CAWSQGAASTDTQYF

V gene: TRBV7-9
clone size: -
J gene: TRBJ1-1
D gene: -
CDR3 DNA: TGTGCCAGCAGCTTAGCGTCCTTGAACACTGAAGCTTTCTTT
CDR3 protein: CASSLASLNTEAFF

V gene: TRBV6-5
clone size: -
J gene: TRBJ1-6
D gene: -
CDR3 DNA: TGTGCCAGCAGTTACTCGGCCAGGGGAAATTCACCCCTCCACTTT
CDR3 protein: CASSYSARGNSPLHF

V gene: TRBV4-1
clone size: -
J gene: TRBJ1-3
D gene: -
CDR3 DNA: TGCGCCAGCAGCCATAGCAGACTAGATGAAAACACCATATATTTT
CDR3 protein: CASSHSRLDENTIYF

V gene: TRBV6-5
clone size: -
J gene: TRBJ2-1
D gene: TRBD2
CDR3 DNA: TGTGCCAGCAGTTACTCGAAACTAGCGTCTTACAATGAGCAGTTCTTC
CDR3 protein: CASSYSKLASYNEQFF

V gene: TRBV6-5
clone size: once
J gene: TRBJ2-3
D gene: -
CDR3 DNA: TGTGCCAGCAGTCGGGACTGGAATACGCAGTATTTT
CDR3 protein: CASSRDWNTQYF

V gene: TRBV4-1
clone size: -
J gene: TRBJ1-3
D gene: -
CDR3 DNA: TGCGCCAGCAGCTACCTTTCACAGGGCTCTGGAAACACCATATATTTT
CDR3 protein: CASSYLSQGSGNTIYF

V gene: TRBV4-2
clone size: -
J gene: TRBJ1-5
D gene: -
CDR3 DNA: TGTGCCAGCAGCCAAGATTTCGAGGTGGGAGGTCAGCCCCAGCATTTT
CDR3 protein: CASSQDFEVGGQPQHF

V gene: TRBV10-3
clone size: -
J gene: TRBJ2-7
D gene: -
CDR3 DNA: TGTGCCATCAGACAGTCACAATACTACGAGCAGTACTTC
CDR3 protein: CAIRQSQYYEQYF

V gene: TRBV6-1
clone size: -
J gene: TRBJ2-3
D gene: -
CDR3 DNA: TGTGCCAGCAGTGAACTCCTTAGCGGAGTCTTTCCGCAGTATTTT
CDR3 protein: CASSELLSGVFPQYF

V gene: TRBV30
clone size: -
J gene: TRBJ2-7
D gene: TRBD1
CDR3 DNA: TGTGCCTGGAGCCGGACAGGGCGCTACGAGCAGTACTTC
CDR3 protein: CAWSRTGRYEQYF

V gene: TRBV7-9
clone size: -
J gene: TRBJ2-7
D gene: -
CDR3 DNA: TGTGCCAGCAGTGAGGGCTACGAGCAGTACTTC
CDR3 protein: CASSEGYEQYF

V gene: TRBV6-5
clone size: -
J gene: TRBJ2-3
D gene: -
CDR3 DNA: TGTGCCAGCAGTTACGGGCTAGCCGCAGATACGCAGTATTTT
CDR3 protein: CASSYGLAADTQYF

V gene: TRBV15
clone size: -
J gene: TRBJ2-7
D gene: -
CDR3 DNA: TGTGCCACCAGCAGAGCCCCTCCGAGGGCCTACGAGCAGTACTTC
CDR3 protein: CATSRAPPRAYEQYF

V gene: TRBV4-2
clone size: few
J gene: TRBJ2-5
D gene: -
CDR3 DNA: TGTGCCAGCAGCCAACCACAGGGTGGGGAGACCCAGTACTTC
CDR3 protein: CASSQPQGGETQYF

V gene: TRBV4-1
clone size: -
J gene: TRBJ2-3
D gene: TRBD2
CDR3 DNA: TGCGCCAGCAGCCCTCCGGGCGGCGGGAGTGCAGATACGCAGTATTTT
CDR3 protein: CASSPPGGGSADTQYF

V gene: TRBV14
clone size: -
J gene: TRBJ2-2
D gene: TRBD1
CDR3 DNA: TGTGCCAGCAGCCACCTTAGGGACAGGGTGGCCGGGGAGCTGTTTTTT
CDR3 protein: CASSHLRDRVAGELFF

V gene: TRBV30
clone size: -
J gene: TRBJ1-5
D gene: -
CDR3 DNA: TGTGCCTGGAGTCGAGGACAGAACAATCAGCCCCAGCATTTT
CDR3 protein: CAWSRGQNNQPQHF

V gene: TRBV6-9
clone size: -
J gene: TRBJ2-7
D gene: -
CDR3 DNA: TGTGCCAGCAGTTTCGAACGGGTGGCCTACGAGCAGTACTTC
CDR3 protein: CASSFERVAYEQYF

V gene: TRBV10-2
clone size: -
J gene: TRBJ2-7
D gene: -
CDR3 DNA: TGCGCCAGGGAGAATAGACCTAAACGGGAGTCCTCCTACGAGCAGTACTTC
CDR3 protein: CARENRPKRESSYEQYF

V gene: TRBV4-1
clone size: few
J gene: TRBJ1-2
D gene: -
CDR3 DNA: TGCGCCAGCAGCCAAGATCGGCCAGGGAGGTATGGCTACACCTTC
CDR3 protein: CASSQDRPGRYGYTF

V gene: TRBV6-5
clone size: -
J gene: TRBJ1-1
D gene: -
CDR3 DNA: TGTGCCAGCAGTCCCGGGGCGGGGACTGAAGCTTTCTTT
CDR3 protein: CASSPGAGTEAFF

V gene: TRBV6-5
clone size: -
J gene: TRBJ2-7
D gene: -
CDR3 DNA: TGTGCCAGCAGTTACGCAGGGGCTTACGACGAGCAGTACTTC
CDR3 protein: CASSYAGAYDEQYF

V gene: TRBV5-1
clone size: few
J gene: TRBJ2-3
D gene: TRBD1
CDR3 DNA: TGCGCCAGCAGCGCTGGACAGGTCACATCGGATACGCAGTATTTT
CDR3 protein: CASSAGQVTSDTQYF

V gene: TRBV2
clone size: -
J gene: TRBJ1-4
D gene: TRBD1
CDR3 DNA: TGTGCCAGCAAGGGGACAGCTAATGAAAAACTGTTTTTT
CDR3 protein: CASKGTANEKLFF

V gene: TRBV7-2
clone size: -
J gene: TRBJ2-5
D gene: TRBD2
CDR3 DNA: TGTGCCAGCAGCTTAGGCCTAGCGGGAGGGGGACAAGAGACCCAGTACTTC
CDR3 protein: CASSLGLAGGGQETQYF

V gene: TRBV6-5
clone size: -
J gene: TRBJ2-5
D gene: -
CDR3 DNA: TGTGCCAGCAGTTACGATGCGAGGGGGTCGGGGGAGACCCAGTACTTC
CDR3 protein: CASSYDARGSGETQYF

V gene: TRBV6-5
clone size: -
J gene: TRBJ1-3
D gene: TRBD1
CDR3 DNA: TGTGCCAGCAGTGCCGACACAGGGGGACGAAACACCATATATTTT
CDR3 protein: CASSADTGGRNTIYF

V gene: TRBV6-1
clone size: once
J gene: TRBJ1-4
D gene: -
CDR3 DNA: TGTGCCAGCATTTCTAGTGAAAAACTGTTTTTT
CDR3 protein: CASISSEKLFF

V gene: TRBV2
clone size: -
J gene: TRBJ2-7
D gene: TRBD2
CDR3 DNA: TGTGCCAGCAGTGTTTTGCCTTATGGGCTAGCGGAATCCTACGAGCAGTACTTC
CDR3 protein: CASSVLPYGLAESYEQYF

V gene: TRBV25-1
clone size: once
J gene: TRBJ1-2
D gene: -
CDR3 DNA: TGTGCCAGCAGTGGGTTAAGGGGGACAAGAAACTATGGCTACACCTTC
CDR3 protein: CASSGLRGTRNYGYTF

V gene: TRBV11-3
clone size: -
J gene: TRBJ1-1
D gene: -
CDR3 DNA: TGTGCCAGCAGCTTAGGAACAGCCATGAACACTGAAGCTTTCTTT
CDR3 protein: CASSLGTAMNTEAFF

V gene: TRBV9
clone size: once
J gene: TRBJ1-6
D gene: -
CDR3 DNA: TGTGCCAGCAGCACCTCGGACAGCTCCTATAATTCACCCCTCCACTTT
CDR3 protein: CASSTSDSSYNSPLHF

V gene: TRBV5-6
clone size: -
J gene: TRBJ2-3
D gene: TRBD1
CDR3 DNA: TGTGCCAGCAGCTTGGGCGCCAGGGGGTCGGCAGATACGCAGTATTTT
CDR3 protein: CASSLGARGSADTQYF

V gene: TRBV10-3
clone size: -
J gene: TRBJ2-3
D gene: -
CDR3 DNA: TGTGCCATCAGTGAGTCGCACAAGACAGATACGCAGTATTTT
CDR3 protein: CAISESHKTDTQYF

V gene: TRBV2
clone size: -
J gene: TRBJ2-5
D gene: TRBD1
CDR3 DNA: TGTGCCAGTTCACCGGGACAGGGTTTGAGAGAGACCCAGTACTTC
CDR3 protein: CASSPGQGLRETQYF

V gene: TRBV9
clone size: -
J gene: TRBJ2-7
D gene: TRBD2
CDR3 DNA: TGTGCCAGCAGCCCCCGACTAGCGGCCTACGAGCAGTACTTC
CDR3 protein: CASSPRLAAYEQYF

V gene: TRBV2
clone size: -
J gene: TRBJ1-2
D gene: TRBD1
CDR3 DNA: TGTGCCAGCACTCGGACAGGGGGCGGCTACACCTTC
CDR3 protein: CASTRTGGGYTF

V gene: TRBV6-6
clone size: -
J gene: TRBJ2-7
D gene: TRBD2
CDR3 DNA: TGTGCCAGCAGTTACTCGGGGGGGATAATCTACGAGCAGTACTTC
CDR3 protein: CASSYSGGIIYEQYF

V gene: TRBV29-1
clone size: -
J gene: TRBJ2-1
D gene: TRBD2
CDR3 DNA: TGCAGCGTTCTTCTAGCGGGATACCATGAGCAGTTCTTC
CDR3 protein: CSVLLAGYHEQFF

V gene: TRBV7-9
clone size: -
J gene: TRBJ2-3
D gene: TRBD1
CDR3 DNA: TGTGCCAGCCCGACAGGGGTCACAGATACGCAGTATTTT
CDR3 protein: CASPTGVTDTQYF

V gene: TRBV6-5
clone size: -
J gene: TRBJ2-7
D gene: -
CDR3 DNA: TGTGCCAGCAGTTACTCGAGGCGGAACGAGCAGTACTTC
CDR3 protein: CASSYSRRNEQYF

V gene: TRBV5-1
clone size: -
J gene: TRBJ1-2
D gene: TRBD1
CDR3 DNA: TGCGCCAGCAGCTTGGTCAGGGGGCAGGCCTCTAACTATGGCTACACCTTC
CDR3 protein: CASSLVRGQASNYGYTF

V gene: TRBV30
clone size: -
J gene: TRBJ1-5
D gene: TRBD1
CDR3 DNA: TGTGCCTGGAGCGGGACAGGTTTGGACAATCAGCCCCAGCATTTT
CDR3 protein: CAWSGTGLDNQPQHF

V gene: TRBV6-1
clone size: -
J gene: TRBJ1-2
D gene: -
CDR3 DNA: TGTGCCAGCAGTGGGGGCAGGGGAAGTGGCTACACCTTC
CDR3 protein: CASSGGRGSGYTF

V gene: TRBV5-4
clone size: -
J gene: TRBJ2-5
D gene: TRBD1
CDR3 DNA: TGTGCCAGCAGCTCGGGACAGGGGGAGACCCAGTACTTC
CDR3 protein: CASSSGQGETQYF

V gene: TRBV19
clone size: -
J gene: TRBJ1-4
D gene: -
CDR3 DNA: TGTGCCAGTCACAGGGCAACTAATGAAAAACTGTTTTTT
CDR3 protein: CASHRATNEKLFF

V gene: TRBV7-9
clone size: once
J gene: TRBJ2-7
D gene: -
CDR3 DNA: TGTGCCAGCAGCTTAGGAGTGGCCGGGGATCGGGAGCAGTACTTC
CDR3 protein: CASSLGVAGDREQYF

V gene: TRBV11-2
clone size: -
J gene: TRBJ2-1
D gene: TRBD2
CDR3 DNA: TGTGCCAGCAGCTTAGAACTAGCGGATTACAATGAGCAGTTCTTC
CDR3 protein: CASSLELADYNEQFF

V gene: TRBV29-1
clone size: -
J gene: TRBJ2-7
D gene: TRBD2
CDR3 DNA: TGCAGCGTCGCCGGGACTAGCGGGGGTCCCCCGGGCGAGCAGTACTTC
CDR3 protein: CSVAGTSGGPPGEQYF

V gene: TRBV10-3
clone size: -
J gene: TRBJ1-2
D gene: -
CDR3 DNA: TGTGCCATCAGTGAAGCGTCGACAGCCTATGGCTACACCTTC
CDR3 protein: CAISEASTAYGYTF

V gene: TRBV9
clone size: once
J gene: TRBJ2-3
D gene: TRBD2
CDR3 DNA: TGTGCCAGCAGCGTAATCGGGGGGGCTCCCGATACGCAGTATTTT
CDR3 protein: CASSVIGGAPDTQYF

V gene: TRBV4-1
clone size: -
J gene: TRBJ2-5
D gene: -
CDR3 DNA: TGCGCCAGCAGCCAATCCTCCCCGGGGGTGGAGACCCAGTACTTC
CDR3 protein: CASSQSSPGVETQYF

V gene: TRBV5-8
clone size: -
J gene: TRBJ1-5
D gene: TRBD1
CDR3 DNA: TGTGCCAGCAGCTTTCGACAGGGGACTAGCAATCAGCCCCAGCATTTT
CDR3 protein: CASSFRQGTSNQPQHF

V gene: TRBV6-4
clone size: -
J gene: TRBJ2-1
D gene: TRBD2
CDR3 DNA: TGTGCCAGCAGTCAACTAGCGGGAGAGGTCAATGAGCAGTTCTTC
CDR3 protein: CASSQLAGEVNEQFF